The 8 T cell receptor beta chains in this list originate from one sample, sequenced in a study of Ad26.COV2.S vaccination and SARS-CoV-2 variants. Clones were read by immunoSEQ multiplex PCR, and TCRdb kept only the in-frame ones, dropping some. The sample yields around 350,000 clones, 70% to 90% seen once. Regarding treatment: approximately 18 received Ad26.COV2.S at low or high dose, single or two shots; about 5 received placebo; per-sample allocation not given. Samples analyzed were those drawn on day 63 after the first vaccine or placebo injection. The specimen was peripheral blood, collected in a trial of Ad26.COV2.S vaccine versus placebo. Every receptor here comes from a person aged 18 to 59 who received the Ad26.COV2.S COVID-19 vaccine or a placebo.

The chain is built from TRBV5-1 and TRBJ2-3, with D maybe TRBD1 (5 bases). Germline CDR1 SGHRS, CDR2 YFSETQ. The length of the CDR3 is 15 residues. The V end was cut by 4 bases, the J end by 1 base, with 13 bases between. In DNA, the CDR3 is TGCGCCAGCAGCGCTGGGGCCGGACGCACAGATACGCAGTATTTT. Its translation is CASSAGAGRTDTQYF.

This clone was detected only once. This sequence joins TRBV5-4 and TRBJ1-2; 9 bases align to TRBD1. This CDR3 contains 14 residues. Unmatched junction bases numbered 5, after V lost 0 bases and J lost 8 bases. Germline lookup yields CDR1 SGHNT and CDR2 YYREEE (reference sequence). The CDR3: CASSLASTGGGYTF. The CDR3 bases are TGTGCCAGCAGCTTGGCTTCGACAGGGGGGGGCTACACCTTC.

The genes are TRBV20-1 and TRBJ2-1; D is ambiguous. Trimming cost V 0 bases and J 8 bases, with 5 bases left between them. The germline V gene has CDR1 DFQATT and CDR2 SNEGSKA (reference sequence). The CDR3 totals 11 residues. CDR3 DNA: TGCAGTGCTAGAGATAGGGATGAGCAGTTCTTC. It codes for CSARDRDEQFF.

The CDR3 sequence: CASSQDVDRDYGYTF. CDR3 nucleotide sequence: TGCGCCAGCAGCCAAGATGTGGACAGAGACTATGGCTACACCTTC. The genes are TRBV4-3 and TRBJ1-2, with D perhaps TRBD1 (6 bases). The CDR3 has 15 residues. Germline V lookup: CDR1 LGHNA, CDR2 YSLEER. The V gene lost 0 bases and the J gene lost 3 bases, with 11 bases spanning the gap.

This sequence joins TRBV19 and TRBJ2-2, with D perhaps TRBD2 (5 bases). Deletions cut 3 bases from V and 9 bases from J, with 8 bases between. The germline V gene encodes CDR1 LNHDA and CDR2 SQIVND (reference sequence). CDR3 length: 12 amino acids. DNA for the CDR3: TGTGCCAGTAGTATCGGGGTCCGGGAGCTGTTTTTT. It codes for CASSIGVRELFF.

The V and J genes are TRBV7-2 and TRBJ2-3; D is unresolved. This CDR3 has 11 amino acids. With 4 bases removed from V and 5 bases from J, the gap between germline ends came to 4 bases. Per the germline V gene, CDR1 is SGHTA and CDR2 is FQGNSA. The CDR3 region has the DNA TGTGCCAGCAGCTCACAAGATACGCAGTATTTT. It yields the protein CASSSQDTQYF.

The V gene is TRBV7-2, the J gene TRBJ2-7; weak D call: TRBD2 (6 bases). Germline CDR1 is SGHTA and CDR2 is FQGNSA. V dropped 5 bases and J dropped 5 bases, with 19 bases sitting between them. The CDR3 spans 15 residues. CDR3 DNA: TGTGCCAGCAGCCCCTGGCGGGACTCAAGCGACGAGCAGTACTTC. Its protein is CASSPWRDSSDEQYF.

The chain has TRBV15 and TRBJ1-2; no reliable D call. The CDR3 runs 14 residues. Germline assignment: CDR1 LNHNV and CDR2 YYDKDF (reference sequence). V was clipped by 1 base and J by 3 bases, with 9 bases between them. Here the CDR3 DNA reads TGTGCCACCAGCAGAGGTGGGGATTACTATGGCTACACCTTC. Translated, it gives CATSRGGDYYGYTF.